This T cell receptor beta chain was captured by sequencing in a study of T cell changes during pregnancy in multiple sclerosis. Produced via immunoSEQ multiplex PCR; TCRdb's table is partial and in-frame only. The repertoire holds more than 35,000 clones, with roughly 94% as singletons. This clone was observed a single time. The origin of this receptor is a female donor with multiple sclerosis, enrolled in a pregnancy study. The material was CD4+ T cells from peripheral blood mononuclear cells, obtained in the third trimester of pregnancy.

CDR3 sequence: CASGRTGRETQYF. CDR3 in DNA: TGTGCCAGCGGCCGGACAGGGAGGGAGACCCAGTACTTC. The chain employs TRBV27 and TRBJ2-5, with 8 nucleotides matching TRBD1. Germline V gives CDR1 MNHEY, CDR2 SMNVEV (reference sequence). V was pared by 8 bases and J by 5 bases, with 7 bases of the junction left unmatched. The CDR3 covers 13 residues.